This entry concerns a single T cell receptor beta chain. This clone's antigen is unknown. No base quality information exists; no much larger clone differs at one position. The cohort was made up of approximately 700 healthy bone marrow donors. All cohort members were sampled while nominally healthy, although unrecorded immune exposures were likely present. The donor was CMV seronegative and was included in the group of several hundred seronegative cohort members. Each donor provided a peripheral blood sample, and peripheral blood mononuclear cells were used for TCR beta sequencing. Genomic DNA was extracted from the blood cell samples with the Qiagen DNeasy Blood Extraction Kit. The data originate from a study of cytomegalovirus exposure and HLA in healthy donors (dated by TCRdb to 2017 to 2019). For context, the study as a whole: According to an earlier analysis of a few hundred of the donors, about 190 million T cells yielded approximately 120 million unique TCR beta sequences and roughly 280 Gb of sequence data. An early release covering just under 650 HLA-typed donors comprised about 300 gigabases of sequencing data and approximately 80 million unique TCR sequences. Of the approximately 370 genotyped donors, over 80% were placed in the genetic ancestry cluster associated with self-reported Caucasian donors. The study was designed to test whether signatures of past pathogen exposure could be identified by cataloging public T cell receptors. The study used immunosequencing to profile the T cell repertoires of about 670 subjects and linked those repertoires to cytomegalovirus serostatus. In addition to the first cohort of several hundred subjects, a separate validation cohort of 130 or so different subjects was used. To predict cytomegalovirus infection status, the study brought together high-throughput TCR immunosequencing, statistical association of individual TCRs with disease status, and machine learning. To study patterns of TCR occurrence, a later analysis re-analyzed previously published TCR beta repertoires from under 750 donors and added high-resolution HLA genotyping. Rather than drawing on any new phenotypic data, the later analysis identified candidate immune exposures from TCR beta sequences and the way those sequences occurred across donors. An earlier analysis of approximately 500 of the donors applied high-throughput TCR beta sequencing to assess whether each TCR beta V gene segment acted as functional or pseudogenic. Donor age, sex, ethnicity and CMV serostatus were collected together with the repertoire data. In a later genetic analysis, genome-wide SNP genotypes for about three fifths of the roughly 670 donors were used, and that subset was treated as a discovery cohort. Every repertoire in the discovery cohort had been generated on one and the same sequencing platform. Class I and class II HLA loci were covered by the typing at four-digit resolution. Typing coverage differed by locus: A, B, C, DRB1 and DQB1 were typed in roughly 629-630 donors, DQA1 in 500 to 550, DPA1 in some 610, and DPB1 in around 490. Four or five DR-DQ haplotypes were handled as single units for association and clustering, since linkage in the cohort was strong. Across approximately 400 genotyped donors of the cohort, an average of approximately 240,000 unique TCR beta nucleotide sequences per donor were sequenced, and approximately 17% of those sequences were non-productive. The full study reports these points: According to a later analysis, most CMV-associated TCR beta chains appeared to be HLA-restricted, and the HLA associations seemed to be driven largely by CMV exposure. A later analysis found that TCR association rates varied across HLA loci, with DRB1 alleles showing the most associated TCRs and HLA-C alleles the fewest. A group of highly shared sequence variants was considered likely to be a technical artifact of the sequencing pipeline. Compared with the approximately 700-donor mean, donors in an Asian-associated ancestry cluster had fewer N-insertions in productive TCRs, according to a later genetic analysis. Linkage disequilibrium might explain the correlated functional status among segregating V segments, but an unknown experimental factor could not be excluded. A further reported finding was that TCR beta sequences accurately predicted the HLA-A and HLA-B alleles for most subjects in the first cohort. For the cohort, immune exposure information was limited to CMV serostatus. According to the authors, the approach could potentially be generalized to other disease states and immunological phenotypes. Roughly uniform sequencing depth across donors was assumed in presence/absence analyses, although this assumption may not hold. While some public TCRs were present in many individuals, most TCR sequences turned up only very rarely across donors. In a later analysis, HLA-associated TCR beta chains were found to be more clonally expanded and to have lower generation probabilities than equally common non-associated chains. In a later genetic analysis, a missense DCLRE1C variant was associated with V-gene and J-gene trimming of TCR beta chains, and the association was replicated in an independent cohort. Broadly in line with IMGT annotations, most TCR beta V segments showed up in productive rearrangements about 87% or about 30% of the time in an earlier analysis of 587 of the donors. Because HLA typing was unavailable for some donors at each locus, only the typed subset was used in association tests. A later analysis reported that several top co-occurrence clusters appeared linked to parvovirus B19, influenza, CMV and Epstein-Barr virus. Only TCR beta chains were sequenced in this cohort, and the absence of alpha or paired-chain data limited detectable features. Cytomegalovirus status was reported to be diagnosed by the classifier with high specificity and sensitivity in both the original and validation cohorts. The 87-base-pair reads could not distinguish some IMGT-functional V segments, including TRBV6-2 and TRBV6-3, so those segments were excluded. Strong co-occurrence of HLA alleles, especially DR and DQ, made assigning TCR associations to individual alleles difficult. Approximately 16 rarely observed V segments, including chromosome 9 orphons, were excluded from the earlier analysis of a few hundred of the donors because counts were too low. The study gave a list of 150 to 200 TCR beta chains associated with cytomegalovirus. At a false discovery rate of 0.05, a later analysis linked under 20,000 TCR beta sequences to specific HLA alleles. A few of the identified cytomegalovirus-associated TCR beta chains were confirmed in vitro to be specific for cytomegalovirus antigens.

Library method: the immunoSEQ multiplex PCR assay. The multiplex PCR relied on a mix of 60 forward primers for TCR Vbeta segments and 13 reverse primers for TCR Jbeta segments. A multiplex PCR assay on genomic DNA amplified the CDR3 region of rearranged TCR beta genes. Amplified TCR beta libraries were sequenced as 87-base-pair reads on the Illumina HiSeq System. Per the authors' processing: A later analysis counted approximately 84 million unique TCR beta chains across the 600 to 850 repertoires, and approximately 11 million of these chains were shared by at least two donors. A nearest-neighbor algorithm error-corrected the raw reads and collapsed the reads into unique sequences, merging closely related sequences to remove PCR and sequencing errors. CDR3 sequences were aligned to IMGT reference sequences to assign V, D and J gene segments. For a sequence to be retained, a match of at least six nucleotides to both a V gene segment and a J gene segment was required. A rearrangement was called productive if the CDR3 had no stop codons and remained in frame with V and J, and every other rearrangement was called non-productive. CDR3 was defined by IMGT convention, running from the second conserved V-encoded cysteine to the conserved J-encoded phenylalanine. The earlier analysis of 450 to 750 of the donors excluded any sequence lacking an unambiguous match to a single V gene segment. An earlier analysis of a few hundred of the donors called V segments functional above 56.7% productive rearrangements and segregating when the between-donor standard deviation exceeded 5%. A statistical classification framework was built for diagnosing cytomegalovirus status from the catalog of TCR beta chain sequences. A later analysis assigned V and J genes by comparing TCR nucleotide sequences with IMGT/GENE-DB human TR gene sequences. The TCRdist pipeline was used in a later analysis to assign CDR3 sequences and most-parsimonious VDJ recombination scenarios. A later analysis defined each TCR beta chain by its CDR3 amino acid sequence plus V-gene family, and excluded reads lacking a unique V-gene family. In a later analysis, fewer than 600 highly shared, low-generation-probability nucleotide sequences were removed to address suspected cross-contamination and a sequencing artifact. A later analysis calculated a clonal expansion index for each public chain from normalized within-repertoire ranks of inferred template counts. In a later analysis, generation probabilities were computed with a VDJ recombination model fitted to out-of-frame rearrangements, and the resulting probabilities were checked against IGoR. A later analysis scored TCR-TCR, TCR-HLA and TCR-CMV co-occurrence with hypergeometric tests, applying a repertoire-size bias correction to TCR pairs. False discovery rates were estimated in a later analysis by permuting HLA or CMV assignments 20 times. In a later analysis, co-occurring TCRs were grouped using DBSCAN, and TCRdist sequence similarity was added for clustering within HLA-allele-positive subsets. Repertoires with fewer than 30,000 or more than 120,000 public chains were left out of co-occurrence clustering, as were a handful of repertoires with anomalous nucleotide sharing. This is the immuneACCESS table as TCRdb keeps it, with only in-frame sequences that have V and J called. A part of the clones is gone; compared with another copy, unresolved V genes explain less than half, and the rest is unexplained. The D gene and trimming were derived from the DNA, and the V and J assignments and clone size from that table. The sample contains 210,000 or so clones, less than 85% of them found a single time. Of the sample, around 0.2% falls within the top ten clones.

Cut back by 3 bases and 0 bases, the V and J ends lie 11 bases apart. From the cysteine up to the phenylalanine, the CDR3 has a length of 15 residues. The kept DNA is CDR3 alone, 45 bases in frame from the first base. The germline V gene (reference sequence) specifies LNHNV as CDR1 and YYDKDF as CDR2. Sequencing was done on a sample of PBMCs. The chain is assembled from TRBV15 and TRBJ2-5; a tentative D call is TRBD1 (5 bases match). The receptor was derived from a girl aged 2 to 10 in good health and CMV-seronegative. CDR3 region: CATSSRHRNQETQYF. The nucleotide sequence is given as TGTGCCACCAGCAGTCGACACAGGAACCAAGAGACCCAGTACTTC.